The next 21 T cell receptor beta chains were all read from a single sample in a study of naive and memory T cell subsets. Both TRBC1 and TRBC2 were covered by a beta constant-region primer of two equimolar oligonucleotides. The ligated cDNA underwent four PCR rounds using SP2 and nested alpha and beta constant-region primers. Via MiXCR, TCRdb re-called the UMI-ligation and nested PCR reads, giving one row per CDR3 protein. The sample has approximately 80,000 distinct CDR3 sequences; 8% to 9.5% are singletons. Sequencing was carried out using naive CD8+ T cells from blood. These receptors all come from a human donor in good health.

This clonotype occurred a few times. The rearrangement joins TRBV29-1 to TRBJ2-3; the match to TRBD1 covers 7 bases. This CDR3 contains 16 residues. The germline V gene encodes CDR1 SQVTM and CDR2 ANQGSEA. Germline trimming cut 0 bases from V and 5 bases from J; bases unmatched to any gene: 11. The CDR3 nucleotides read TGCAGCGTTGAAGATCTAGGGACAGAGAGTCGAGATACGCAGTATTTT. Its protein product is CSVEDLGTESRDTQYF.

This clonotype was found a few times. The CDR3 DNA follows: TGTGCCATCAGTGAGGTCCCGGGGAACTATGGCTACACCTTC. Its protein product is CAISEVPGNYGYTF. V gene TRBV10-3 combines with J gene TRBJ1-2, with unresolved D. The ends were cut back, 2 bases at V and 2 bases at J, with 9 bases in the middle. The CDR3 length is 14 residues. Germline assignment: CDR1 ENHRY and CDR2 SYGVKD.

Concerning this clonotype: Relative to the germline gene, one junction end is altered; a read error may explain this. The V gene is TRBV28, the J gene TRBJ1-1; D is undetermined. The CDR3 is made up of 16 amino acids. Germline-derived CDR1 and CDR2 are MDHEN and SYDVKM. The chain's CDR3 is CASSPPRWEVVTEDFF. CDR3 DNA: TGTGCCAGCAGTCCTCCCCGGTGGGAGGTCGTCACTGAAGATTTCTTT.

At least ten counts were recorded for this clonotype. The chain carries TRBV4-3 and TRBJ2-1; 12 bases map to TRBD2. The CDR3 sequence is 20 residues long. V shed 1 base, J shed 5 bases, and the junction held 15 bases outside the gene matches. Germline V gene data show CDR1 as LGHNA and CDR2 as YSLEER. The CDR3 region is CASSQGVRTEGLAGNNEQFF. The CDR3 DNA sequence: TGCGCCAGCAGCCAAGGTGTCAGGACTGAAGGACTAGCGGGAAACAATGAGCAGTTCTTC.

The rearrangement links TRBV4-1 to TRBJ2-3; no definite D call. The CDR3 spans 15 residues. Trimming took 0 bases from V and 2 from J, leaving 9 bases between them. Looked up from germline, CDR1 is MGHRA and CDR2 is YSYEKL. This CDR3 reads CASSQEFVFTDTQYF. Written as DNA, the CDR3 is TGCGCCAGCAGCCAAGAGTTCGTATTCACAGATACGCAGTATTTT.

Many counts were recorded for this clonotype. DNA for the CDR3: TGCACGGTCAGGGAAGCGGGAGGCTACACCTTC. It is translated as CTVREAGGYTF. This rearrangement joins TRBV29-1 to TRBJ1-2; perhaps TRBD1 as D (5 bases). Germline loops: CDR1 SQVTM, CDR2 ANQGSEA. The CDR3 runs to 11 residues. Full variable domain (outside the CDR3, taken from reference TRBV29-1 and TRBJ1-2): SAVISQKPSRDICQRGTSLTIQCQVDSQVTMMFWYRQQPGQSLTLIATANQGSEATYESGFVIDKFPISRPNLTFSTLTVSNMSPEDSSIYLCTVREAGGYTFGSGTRLTVV.

V and J are TRBV27 and TRBJ2-7; 9 nucleotides match TRBD1. V dropped 6 bases and J dropped 4; count of bases not matched to a gene: 7. Germline lookup yields CDR1 MNHEY and CDR2 SMNVEV (reference sequence). The CDR3 loop spans 14 amino acids. CDR3: CASSAPGQGYEQYF. The CDR3 DNA follows: TGTGCCAGCAGCGCGCCGGGACAGGGATACGAGCAGTACTTC.

This clonotype was observed at least ten times. V usage is TRBV7-9 and J usage is TRBJ1-1; 9 bases match TRBD1. Germline V gives CDR1 SEHNR, CDR2 FQNEAQ (reference sequence). This CDR3 spans 14 amino acids. J gave up 4 bases and V 5 bases, and 5 bases lay outside the gene matches. The CDR3 DNA follows: TGTGCCAGCAGCCCCGTGGACAGGGGCACTGAAGCTTTCTTT. This gives the protein CASSPVDRGTEAFF.

This clonotype came up many times. The rearrangement joins TRBV4-1 to TRBJ2-1; the D is unclear. This CDR3 spans 12 amino acids. Germline V CDR1 and CDR2: MGHRA, YSYEKL. Trimming took off 1 base at V and 13 bases at J, with 11 bases between the two ends. Written as DNA, the CDR3 is TGCGCCAGCAGCCAAGGGGGTGAGCTTCAGTTCTTC. It codes for CASSQGGELQFF.

This clonotype has ten or more counts. This rearrangement joins TRBV24-1 to TRBJ2-1, with D tentatively TRBD1 or TRBD2 (5 bases each). The CDR3 extends over 14 amino acids. CDR1 is KGHDR, CDR2 SFDVKD, per germline. Between the trimmed V and J ends, which lost 9 bases and 4 bases, there was a span of 15 bases. The CDR3 bases are TGTGCCACCGGGGGTGGGGGTGATTACAATGAGCAGTTCTTC. This codes for CATGGGGDYNEQFF.

This clonotype was counted only a few times. V usage is TRBV27 and J usage is TRBJ2-1, with D possibly TRBD1 on 5 matching bases. Germline-derived CDR1 and CDR2 are MNHEY and SMNVEV (reference sequence). The CDR3 spans 12 residues. V lost 7 bases, J lost 15 bases, and 19 bases lay in between. CDR3 region: CASTAGSERGFF. CDR3 nucleotides: TGTGCCAGCACCGCCGGGTCCGAAAGGGGGTTCTTC.

V and J are TRBV2 and TRBJ2-2; 13 bases map to TRBD2. Germline CDR1 SNHLY, CDR2 FYNNEI. V was pared by 5 bases and J by 8 bases, with 11 bases of the junction left unmatched. The CDR3 is 17 residues long. CDR3 loop: CASSLTSGRLRSGELFF. The CDR3 region has the DNA TGTGCCAGCAGTCTGACTAGCGGGAGGTTAAGATCTGGGGAGCTGTTTTTT.

This clonotype was seen more than once but under ten times. The rearrangement uses TRBV9 and TRBJ1-2, with D hard to call. Germline V gives CDR1 SGDLS, CDR2 YYNGEE. The CDR3 loop spans 11 amino acids. With 3 bases removed from V and 8 bases from J, the gap between germline ends came to 8 bases. The CDR3 region is CASSGRDGYTF. In nucleotides, the CDR3 is TGTGCCAGCAGCGGACGTGACGGCTACACCTTC.

This clonotype was observed many times. V usage is TRBV5-1 and J usage is TRBJ2-3, with 7 bases fitting TRBD1. After removal of 2 bases from V and 0 bases from J, the junction contained 3 bases not matched to a gene. This CDR3 comprises 15 residues. Germline V CDR1 and CDR2: SGHRS, YFSETQ. CDR3 protein: CASSFGTASTDTQYF. The CDR3 DNA reads TGCGCCAGCAGCTTTGGGACAGCTAGCACAGATACGCAGTATTTT.

There are a few counts of this clonotype. The chain recombines TRBV18 with TRBJ2-7; D is possibly TRBD2 (5 bases). Trimming stripped 3 bases from V and 5 bases from J, with 17 bases between. Germline V lookup: CDR1 KGHSH, CDR2 LQKENI. The CDR3 spans 15 residues. CDR3 bases: TGTGCCAGCTCACCGTTAGTAGCGAAATTCCACGAGCAGTACTTC. Residues: CASSPLVAKFHEQYF.

This clonotype was seen ten or more times. This rearrangement joins TRBV27 to TRBJ2-7, with TRBD1 matching 7 bases. The CDR3 has 15 residues. J lost 1 base, V lost 1 base, and 4 bases had no gene match. The germline V gene has CDR1 MNHEY and CDR2 SMNVEV (reference sequence). The chain's CDR3 is CASSLLGQQSYEQYF. In nucleotides, the CDR3 is TGTGCCAGCAGTTTATTGGGACAGCAATCCTACGAGCAGTACTTC.

Here the CDR3 DNA reads TGTGCCAGCAGGCCTGCCGGGACAGGCGGCCCGTATGGCTACACCTTC. Its protein is CASRPAGTGGPYGYTF. V usage is TRBV13 and J usage is TRBJ1-2; TRBD1 matches 8 bases. The CDR3 totals 16 residues. Trimming cost V 6 bases and J 5 bases; bases outside gene matches: 14. Looked up from germline, CDR1 is PRHDT and CDR2 is FYEKMQ (reference sequence).

Here the CDR3 DNA reads TGTGCCAGCAGCCCCCTCTCGGGTTACGAGCAGTACTTC. Translating gives CASSPLSGYEQYF. This sequence joins TRBV7-9 and TRBJ2-7; no firm D call. V lost 5 bases and J lost 4, with 12 bases in between. Per germline, CDR1 SEHNR and CDR2 FQNEAQ (reference sequence). CDR3 size: 13 residues.

This sequence joins TRBV2 and TRBJ1-1, with no clear D. This CDR3 region has 16 residues. The germline V gene encodes CDR1 SNHLY and CDR2 FYNNEI. V lost 8 bases and J 5 bases, leaving 24 bases between the germline ends. The CDR3 DNA sequence: TGTGCCAGCGGTTACGAGCTAAGGGTTGAGCGAACTGAAGCTTTCTTT. This translates into CASGYELRVERTEAFF.

This clonotype has ten or more counts. V usage is TRBV27 and J usage is TRBJ1-6; D is uncertain. V was cut by 8 bases and J by 0 bases, with 8 bases left in between. This CDR3 is 14 amino acids long. From germline, CDR1 is MNHEY and CDR2 SMNVEV (reference sequence). CDR3 amino acids: CASGLSSYNSPLHF. CDR3 nucleotide sequence: TGTGCCAGCGGTCTGAGCTCCTATAATTCACCCCTCCACTTT.

This clonotype has a count of ten or more. The CDR3 DNA follows: TGCGCCAGCAGCTTGGATTCCTTGGGCCGAAATGAGCAGTTCTTC. Protein product: CASSLDSLGRNEQFF. The chain employs TRBV5-1 and TRBJ2-1; D gene uncertain. CDR1 is SGHRS, CDR2 YFSETQ, per germline. The CDR3 sequence is 15 residues long. Trimming removed 0 bases from V and 7 bases from J, with 14 bases in between.